The entry that follows covers one T cell receptor beta chain sequence. This sample is part of a study of blood T cell repertoires in COVID-19. The CDR3 sequence is 16 residues long. Germline V CDR1 and CDR2: SGHRS, YFSETQ. The V segment lost 4 bases and the J segment 7 bases; nucleotides outside the gene matches: 9. Here immunoSEQ multiplex PCR was the method, and the copy in TCRdb shows in-frame clones only, minus some. Among about 90,000 clones listed, approximately 80% were seen once. Sequenced: peripheral blood. The genes are TRBV5-1 and TRBJ2-7; the match to TRBD2 covers 15 bases. The receptor was isolated from a man in his sixties or seventies with acute or convalescent COVID-19. CDR3 in DNA: TGCGCCAGCAGCCCTAGGACTAGCGGGAGGGCCATGGAGCAGTACTTC. Its protein is CASSPRTSGRAMEQYF.